Listed here is a single TCR beta chain. What it recognizes is unknown. The record originates from a study of cytomegalovirus exposure and HLA in healthy donors. Germline V gene sequence: CDR1 KGHSH, CDR2 LQKENI. The CDR3 runs 13 residues. The V and J ends lost 3 bases and 5 bases respectively, with 10 bases between them. Assay used: immunoSEQ multiplex PCR; TCRdb lists only in-frame clones, some missing. The table records approximately 50,000 clones, about 88% of them present only once. Findings and caveats of the study: A few CMV-associated chains were confirmed in vitro to be specific for CMV antigens. According to reports, the classifier identified cytomegalovirus status with high specificity and sensitivity.

The sequenced material came from PBMCs. This rearrangement joins TRBV18 to TRBJ1-1, with D possibly matching TRBD1 (5 bases). The TCR sequence derives from a woman in her twenties or thirties in good health and CMV-seronegative. The CDR3 DNA is TGTGCCAGCTCACCGGGGGGGGATACTGAAGCTTTCTTT. This sequence encodes CASSPGGDTEAFF.